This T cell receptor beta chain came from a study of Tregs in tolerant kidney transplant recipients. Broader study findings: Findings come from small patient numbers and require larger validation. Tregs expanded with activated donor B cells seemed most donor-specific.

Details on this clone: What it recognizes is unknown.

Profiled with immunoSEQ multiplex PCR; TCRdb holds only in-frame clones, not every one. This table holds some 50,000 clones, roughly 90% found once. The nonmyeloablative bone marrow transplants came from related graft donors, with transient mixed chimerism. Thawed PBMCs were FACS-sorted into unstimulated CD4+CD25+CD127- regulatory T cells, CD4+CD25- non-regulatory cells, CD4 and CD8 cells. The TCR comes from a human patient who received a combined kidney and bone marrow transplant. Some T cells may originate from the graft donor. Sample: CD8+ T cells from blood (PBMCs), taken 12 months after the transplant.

The chain's CDR3 is CASSIDRAPYNSPLHF. CDR3 bases: TGCGCCAGCAGCATCGACAGGGCCCCCTATAATTCACCCCTCCACTTT. The chain has TRBV5-1 and TRBJ1-6; 7 positions match TRBD1. Germline V gene data show CDR1 as SGHRS and CDR2 as YFSETQ. The CDR3 is made up of 16 amino acids. Trimming took 4 bases from V and 2 from J; bases not matched to a gene: 6.